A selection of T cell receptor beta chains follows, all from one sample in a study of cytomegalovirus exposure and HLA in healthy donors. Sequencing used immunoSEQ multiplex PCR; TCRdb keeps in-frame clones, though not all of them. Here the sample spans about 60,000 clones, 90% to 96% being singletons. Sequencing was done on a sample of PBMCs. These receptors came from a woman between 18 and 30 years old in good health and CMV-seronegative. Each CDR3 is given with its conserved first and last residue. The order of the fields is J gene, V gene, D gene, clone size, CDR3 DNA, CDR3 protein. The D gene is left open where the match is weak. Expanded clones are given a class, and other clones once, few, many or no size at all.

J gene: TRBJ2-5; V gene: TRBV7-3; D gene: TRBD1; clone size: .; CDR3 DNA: TGTGCCAGCAGCTTAACCCAGGGGGCCGAGACCCAGTACTTC; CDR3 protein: CASSLTQGAETQYF
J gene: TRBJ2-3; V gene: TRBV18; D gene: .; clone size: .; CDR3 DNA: TGTGCCAGCTCACCACCGACTAGCACAGATACGCAGTATTTT; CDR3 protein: CASSPPTSTDTQYF
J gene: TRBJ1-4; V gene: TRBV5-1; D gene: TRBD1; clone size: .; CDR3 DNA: TGCGCCAGCAGCTTGGCCGGGACAGGGGGCGAAAAACTGTTTTTT; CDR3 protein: CASSLAGTGGEKLFF
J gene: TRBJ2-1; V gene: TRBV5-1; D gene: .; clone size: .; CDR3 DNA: TGCGCCAGCAGCGGGGGCGGGGGACACAATGAGCAGTTCTTC; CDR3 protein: CASSGGGGHNEQFF
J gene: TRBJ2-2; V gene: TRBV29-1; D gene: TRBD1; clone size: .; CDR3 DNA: TGCAGCGTTGAAGACCGACGAACAACAGGGGCCACCGGGGAGCTGTTTTTT; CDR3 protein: CSVEDRRTTGATGELFF
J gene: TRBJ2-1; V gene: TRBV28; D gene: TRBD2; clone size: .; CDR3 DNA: TGTGCGACTAGAGCGGGGGCCTACAATGAGCAGTTCTTC; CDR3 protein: CATRAGAYNEQFF
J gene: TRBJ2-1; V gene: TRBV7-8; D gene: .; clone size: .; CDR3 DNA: TGTGCCAGCAGCTTAGGCCCGGGAATGCCTGAGCAGTTCTTC; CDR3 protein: CASSLGPGMPEQFF
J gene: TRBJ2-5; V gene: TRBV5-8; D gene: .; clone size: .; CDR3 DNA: TGTGCCAGCAGCTTGGTTGAGGCTTTTCAAGAGACCCAGTACTTC; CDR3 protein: CASSLVEAFQETQYF
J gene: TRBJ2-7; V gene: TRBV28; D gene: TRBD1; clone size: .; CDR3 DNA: TGTGCCAGCAGTTTGACAGGGAACGGGCCCTACGAGCAGTACTTC; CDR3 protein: CASSLTGNGPYEQYF
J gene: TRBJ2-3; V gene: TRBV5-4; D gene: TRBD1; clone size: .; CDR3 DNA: TGTGCCAGCAGCCCGGGACAGGGAACAGATACGCAGTATTTT; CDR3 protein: CASSPGQGTDTQYF
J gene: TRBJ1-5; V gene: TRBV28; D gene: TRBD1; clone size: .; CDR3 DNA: TGTGCCAGCAGCCCGCGGACAGGGGGTAGCAATCAGCCCCAGCATTTT; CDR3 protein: CASSPRTGGSNQPQHF
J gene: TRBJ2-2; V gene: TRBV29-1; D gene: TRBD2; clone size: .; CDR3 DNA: TGCAGCGTTGTGCGGGGGTCGAACACCGGGGAGCTGTTTTTT; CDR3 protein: CSVVRGSNTGELFF
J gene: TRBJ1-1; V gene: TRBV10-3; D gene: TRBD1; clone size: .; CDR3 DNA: TGTGCCATCAAAGGGACAGGGGAGGACACTGAAGCTTTCTTT; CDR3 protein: CAIKGTGEDTEAFF
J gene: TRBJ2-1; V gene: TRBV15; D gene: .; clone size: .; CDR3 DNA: TGTGCCACCAGCGCCGGGGTGGGGTGGGGCTCCTACAATGAGCAGTTCTTC; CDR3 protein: CATSAGVGWGSYNEQFF
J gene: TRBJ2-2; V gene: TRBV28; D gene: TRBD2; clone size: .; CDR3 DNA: TGTGCCAGCAGTTCCCCAGCTGAGCGGGGGGGCGGGGAGCTGTTTTTT; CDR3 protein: CASSSPAERGGGELFF
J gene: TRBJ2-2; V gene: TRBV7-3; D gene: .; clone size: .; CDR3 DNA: TGTGCCAGCAGCTTATCACACCCCGCAGGGGCCGGGGAGCTGTTTTTT; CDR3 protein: CASSLSHPAGAGELFF
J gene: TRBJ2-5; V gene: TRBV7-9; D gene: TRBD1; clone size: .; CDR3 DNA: TGTGCCAGCAGCTTAGGTGACCAGGGGGCGAGGGAGACCCAGTACTTC; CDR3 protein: CASSLGDQGARETQYF
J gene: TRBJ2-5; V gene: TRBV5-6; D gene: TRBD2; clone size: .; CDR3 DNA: TGTGCCAGCAGCCCTCCATGGCCAGCGGGGGTCCAAGAGACCCAGTACTTC; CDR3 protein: CASSPPWPAGVQETQYF
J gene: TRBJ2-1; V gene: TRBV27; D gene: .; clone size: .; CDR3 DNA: TGTGCCAGCAGTTTATTCGGACTAGTAGGGGGGCAGTTCTTC; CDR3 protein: CASSLFGLVGGQFF
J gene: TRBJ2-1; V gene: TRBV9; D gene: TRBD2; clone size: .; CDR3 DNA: TGTGCCAGCAGCCCCCGGTGGAGCGGGAGGGCCTACAATGAGCAGTTCTTC; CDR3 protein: CASSPRWSGRAYNEQFF
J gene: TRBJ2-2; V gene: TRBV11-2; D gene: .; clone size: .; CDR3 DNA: TGTGCCAGCAGCTTGACCGGGACCGGGGAGCTGTTTTTT; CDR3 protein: CASSLTGTGELFF
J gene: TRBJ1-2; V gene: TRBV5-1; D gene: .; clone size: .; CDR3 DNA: TGCGCCAGCAGCTTGGCCTCTATGGATGGCTACACCTTC; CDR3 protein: CASSLASMDGYTF
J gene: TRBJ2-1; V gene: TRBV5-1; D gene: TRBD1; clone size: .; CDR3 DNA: TGCGCCAGCAGCATACCCAGGGGGAGCAATGAGCAGTTCTTC; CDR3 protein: CASSIPRGSNEQFF
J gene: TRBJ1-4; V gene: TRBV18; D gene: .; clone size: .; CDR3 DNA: TGTGCCAGCTCTCAACAAAACCGGGTGGGTGAAAAACTGTTTTTT; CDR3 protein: CASSQQNRVGEKLFF
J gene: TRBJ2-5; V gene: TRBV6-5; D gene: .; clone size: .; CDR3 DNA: TGTGCCAGCAGCTTAGGGGGTTGGGGCCAAGAGACCCAGTACTTC; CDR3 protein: CASSLGGWGQETQYF
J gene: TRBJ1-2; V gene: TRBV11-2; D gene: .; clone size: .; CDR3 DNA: TGTGCCAGCAGCCCTGACAGCCACCCCTATGGCTACACCTTC; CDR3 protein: CASSPDSHPYGYTF
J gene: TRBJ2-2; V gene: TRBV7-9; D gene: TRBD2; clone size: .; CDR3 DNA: TGTGCCAGCAGCCACCTGGGGCGGGAGCTCACCGGGGAGCTGTTTTTT; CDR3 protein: CASSHLGRELTGELFF
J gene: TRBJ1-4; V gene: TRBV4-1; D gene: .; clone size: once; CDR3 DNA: TGCGCCAGCAGCGTTCTTCCAGGGACATGGGAAAAACTGTTTTTT; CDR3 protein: CASSVLPGTWEKLFF
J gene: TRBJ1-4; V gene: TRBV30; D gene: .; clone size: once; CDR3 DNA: TGTGCCTGGACCTCTGGGGCCACAAGTGCAACTAATGAAAAACTGTTTTTT; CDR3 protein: CAWTSGATSATNEKLFF
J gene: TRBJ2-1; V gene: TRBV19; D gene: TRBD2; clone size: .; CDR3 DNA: TGTGCCAGTAGTATAGTTACTACGGGGGGCTACAATGAGCAGTTCTTC; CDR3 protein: CASSIVTTGGYNEQFF
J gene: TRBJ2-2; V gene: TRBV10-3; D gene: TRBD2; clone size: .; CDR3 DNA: TGTGCCATCAGTGTCGGTGGTCTAGCGGGGAATAAGAACACCGGGGAGCTGTTTTTT; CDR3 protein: CAISVGGLAGNKNTGELFF
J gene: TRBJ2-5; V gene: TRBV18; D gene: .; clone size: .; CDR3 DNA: TGTGCCAGCTCCGGGACAACACAAGAGACCCAGTACTTC; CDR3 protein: CASSGTTQETQYF
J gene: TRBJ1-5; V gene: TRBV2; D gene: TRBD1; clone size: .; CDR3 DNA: TGTGCCAGCGGTGGGACAGTACGAGATCAGCCCCAGCATTTT; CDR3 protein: CASGGTVRDQPQHF